This T cell receptor (beta chain) was profiled in a study of blood T cell repertoires in COVID-19. Study details: Samples taken during acute and convalescent COVID-19 were collected in the United States, Italy and Spain. PBMCs, B-cell-depleted T cells, or T cells were the source of the cDNA or gDNA that made up the material.

Authors' analysis steps: Quantification of nucleated cells was approximated via reference gene primer amplification. Profiling relied on immunoSEQ multiplex PCR, and the TCRdb table lists in-frame clones only, not all of them. V and J calls and clone size are given by that table; D and trimming were obtained from the DNA. The table includes roughly 240,000 clones, more than 75% detected once. V shed 3 bases and J 8 bases; nucleotides not matched to a gene: 1. This CDR3 comprises 13 residues. Germline V lookup: CDR1 LNHDA, CDR2 SQIVND (reference sequence). Sequenced: peripheral blood. This receptor was taken from a woman aged 55-75 years who had recovered from COVID-19. This chain links TRBV19 with TRBJ1-2, with 12 bases fitting TRBD1. The CDR3 loop reads CASSIGTGGGYTF. CDR3 coding DNA: TGTGCCAGTAGTATTGGGACAGGGGGCGGCTACACCTTC.